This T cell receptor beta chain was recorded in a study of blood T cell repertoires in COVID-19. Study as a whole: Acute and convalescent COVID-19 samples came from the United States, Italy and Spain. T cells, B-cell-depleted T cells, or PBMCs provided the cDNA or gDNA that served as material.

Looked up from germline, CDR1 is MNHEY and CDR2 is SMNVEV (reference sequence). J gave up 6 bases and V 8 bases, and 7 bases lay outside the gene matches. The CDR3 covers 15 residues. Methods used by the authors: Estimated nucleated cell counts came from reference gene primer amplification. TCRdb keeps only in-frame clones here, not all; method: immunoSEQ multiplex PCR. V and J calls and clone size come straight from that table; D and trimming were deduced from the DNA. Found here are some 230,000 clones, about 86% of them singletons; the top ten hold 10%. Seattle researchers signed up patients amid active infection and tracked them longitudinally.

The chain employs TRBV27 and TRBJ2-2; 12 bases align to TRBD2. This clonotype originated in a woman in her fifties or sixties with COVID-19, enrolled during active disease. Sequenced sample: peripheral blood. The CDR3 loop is CASCPSGGAAGELFF. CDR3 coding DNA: TGTGCCAGCTGCCCTAGCGGGGGGGCGGCCGGGGAGCTGTTTTTT.